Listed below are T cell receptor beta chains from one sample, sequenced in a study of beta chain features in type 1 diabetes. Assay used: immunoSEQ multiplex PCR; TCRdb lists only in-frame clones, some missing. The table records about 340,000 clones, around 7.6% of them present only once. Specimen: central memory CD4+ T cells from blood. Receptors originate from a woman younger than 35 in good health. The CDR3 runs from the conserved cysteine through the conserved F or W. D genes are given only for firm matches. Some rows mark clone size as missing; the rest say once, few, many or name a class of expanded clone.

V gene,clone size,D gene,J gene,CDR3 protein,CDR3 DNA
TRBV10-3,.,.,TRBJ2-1,CATKNPSPGLLLIGEQFF,TGTGCCACTAAAAATCCTTCACCGGGACTCCTGCTGATAGGAGAGCAGTTCTTC
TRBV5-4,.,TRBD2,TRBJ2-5,CASSGAGLAGIQETQYF,TGTGCCAGCAGCGGGGCCGGACTAGCGGGGATCCAAGAGACCCAGTACTTC
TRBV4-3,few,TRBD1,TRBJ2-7,CASSQDPGQGREQYF,TGCGCCAGCAGCCAAGATCCGGGACAGGGCCGCGAGCAGTACTTC
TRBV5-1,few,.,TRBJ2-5,CASSGQGINQETQYF,TGCGCCAGCAGTGGGCAGGGCATCAACCAAGAGACCCAGTACTTC
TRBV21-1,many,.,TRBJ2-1,CASSTNLPGQGHNEQFF,TGTGCCAGCAGCACTAATCTCCCGGGACAGGGACACAATGAGCAGTTCTTC
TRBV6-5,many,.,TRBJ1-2,CASFSTLYGYTF,TGTGCCAGCTTCAGTACGCTCTATGGCTACACCTTC
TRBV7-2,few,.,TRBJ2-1,CASSLALYNEQFF,TGTGCCAGCAGCCTAGCCCTCTACAATGAGCAGTTCTTC
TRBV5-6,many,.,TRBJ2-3,CASSPDFLRGTQYF,TGTGCCAGCAGCCCGGACTTCCTCCGGGGAACGCAGTATTTT
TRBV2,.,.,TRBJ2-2,CASRTLEGELFF,TGTGCCAGCAGGACTTTAGAAGGGGAGCTGTTTTTT
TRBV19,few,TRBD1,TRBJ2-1,CASSLGTGRAYNEQFF,TGTGCCAGTAGTTTGGGGACAGGGAGGGCCTACAATGAGCAGTTCTTC
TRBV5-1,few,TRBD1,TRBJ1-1,CASSLAGGRTEAFF,TGCGCCAGCAGCTTGGCAGGGGGCCGGACTGAAGCTTTCTTT
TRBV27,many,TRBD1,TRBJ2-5,CASSSGTGATQYF,TGTGCCAGCAGTTCGGGGACAGGGGCGACCCAGTACTTC
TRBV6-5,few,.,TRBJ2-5,CASTRDIQETQYF,TGTGCCAGCACTAGGGACATACAAGAGACCCAGTACTTC
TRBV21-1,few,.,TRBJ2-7,CASSKGRLAGTKRAGYEQYF,TGTGCCAGCAGCAAAGGGAGGCTAGCGGGAACCAAGCGTGCCGGCTACGAGCAGTACTTC
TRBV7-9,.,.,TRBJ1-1,CASSLARTVMNTEAFF,TGTGCCAGCAGCTTAGCGCGGACAGTCATGAACACTGAAGCTTTCTTT
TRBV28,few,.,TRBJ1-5,CASSWGPARTNQPQHF,TGTGCCAGCAGTTGGGGCCCCGCGAGGACCAATCAGCCCCAGCATTTT
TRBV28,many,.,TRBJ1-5,CASTRPTGYGNQPQHF,TGTGCCAGCACACGCCCCACAGGGTACGGCAATCAGCCCCAGCATTTT
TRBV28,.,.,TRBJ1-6,CACRSSYNSPLHF,TGTGCGTGCAGGAGCTCCTATAATTCACCCCTCCACTTT
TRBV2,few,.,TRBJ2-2,CASSEWSTGELFF,TGTGCCAGCAGTGAATGGAGCACCGGGGAGCTGTTTTTT
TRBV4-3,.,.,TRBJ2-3,CASSQSGGRRTDTQYF,TGCGCCAGCAGCCAATCGGGTGGGAGACGCACAGATACGCAGTATTTT
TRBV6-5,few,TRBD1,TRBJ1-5,CASKLHRGPQPQHF,TGTGCCAGCAAACTTCACAGGGGGCCTCAGCCCCAGCATTTT
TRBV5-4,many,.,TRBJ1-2,CASRPPEANYGYTF,TGTGCCAGCAGACCCCCGGAGGCTAACTATGGCTACACCTTC
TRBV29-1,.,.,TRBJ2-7,CSAGPSGHYEQYF,TGCAGCGCAGGTCCCTCCGGTCACTACGAGCAGTACTTC
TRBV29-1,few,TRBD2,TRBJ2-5,CSVRTSGSRTETQYF,TGCAGCGTGAGGACTAGCGGGAGCCGTACGGAGACCCAGTACTTC
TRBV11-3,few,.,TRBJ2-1,CASSPRGGRGVGNNEQFF,TGTGCCAGCAGCCCCCGGGGAGGTCGTGGCGTGGGTAACAATGAGCAGTTCTTC
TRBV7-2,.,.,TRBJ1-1,CASGRGPATEAFF,TGTGCCAGCGGACGGGGGCCCGCGACTGAAGCTTTCTTT
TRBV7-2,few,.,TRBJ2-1,CASSPGGNYNEQFF,TGTGCCAGCAGCCCAGGGGGGAATTACAATGAGCAGTTCTTC
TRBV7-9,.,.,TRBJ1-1,CASSLRGSHTEAFF,TGTGCCAGCAGCTTACGGGGGTCGCACACTGAAGCTTTCTTT
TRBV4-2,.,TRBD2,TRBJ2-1,CASSQGSGTRSNEQFF,TGTGCCAGCAGCCAAGGATCCGGGACTAGAAGCAATGAGCAGTTCTTC
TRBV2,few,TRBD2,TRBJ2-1,CASTDPTSGSYNEQFF,TGTGCCAGCACCGACCCGACTAGCGGATCCTACAATGAGCAGTTCTTC
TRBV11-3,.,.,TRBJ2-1,CASSLDPGDNEQFF,TGTGCCAGCAGCTTAGATCCGGGGGACAATGAGCAGTTCTTC
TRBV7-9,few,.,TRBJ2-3,CASSPRGGSTDTQYF,TGTGCCAGCAGCCCGCGGGGCGGGAGCACAGATACGCAGTATTTT
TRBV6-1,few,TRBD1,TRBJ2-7,CASSAGTGVGEQYF,TGTGCCAGCAGTGCCGGGACAGGGGTCGGCGAGCAGTACTTC
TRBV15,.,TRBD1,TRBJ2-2,CATSRVPDRDDGELFF,TGTGCCACCAGCAGAGTTCCCGACAGGGACGACGGGGAGCTGTTTTTT
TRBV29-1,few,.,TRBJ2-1,CSVDGSLYNEQFF,TGCAGCGTTGATGGGTCCCTATACAATGAGCAGTTCTTC
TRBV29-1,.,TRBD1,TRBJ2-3,CSWTGRSLTDTQYF,TGCAGCTGGACAGGGAGGAGTCTTACAGATACGCAGTATTTT
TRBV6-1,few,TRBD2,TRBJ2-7,CASSEGGLGAYEQYF,TGTGCCAGCAGTGAAGGGGGACTAGGTGCCTACGAGCAGTACTTC
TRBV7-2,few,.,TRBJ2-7,CASSQGPTATYEQYF,TGTGCCAGCAGCCAAGGACCGACAGCAACCTACGAGCAGTACTTC
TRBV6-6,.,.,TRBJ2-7,CASSEQSYEQYF,TGTGCCAGCAGCGAACAAAGCTACGAGCAGTACTTC
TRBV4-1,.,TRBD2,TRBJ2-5,CASSLVAGVIQETQYF,TGCGCCAGCAGCCTAGTAGCGGGAGTTATCCAAGAGACCCAGTACTTC
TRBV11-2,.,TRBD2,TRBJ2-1,CASSQDSRASGRNEQFF,TGCGCCAGCAGCCAAGATTCCAGGGCTAGCGGCCGCAATGAGCAGTTCTTC
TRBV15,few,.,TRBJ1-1,CATSRPRDTEAFF,TGTGCCACCAGCCGCCCCAGGGACACTGAAGCTTTCTTT
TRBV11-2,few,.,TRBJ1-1,CASSFTRDKQAFF,TGTGCCAGCAGCTTCACCAGGGATAAACAAGCTTTCTTT
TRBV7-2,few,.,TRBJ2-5,CASSLNGVLATQYF,TGTGCCAGCAGCTTAAACGGGGTGCTGGCGACCCAGTACTTC
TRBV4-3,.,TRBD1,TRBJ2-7,CASSSNDRGREQYF,TGCGCCAGCAGCTCTAATGACAGGGGTCGCGAGCAGTACTTC
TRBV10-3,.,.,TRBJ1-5,CAIRDLDPNQPQHF,TGTGCCATCAGAGACCTAGATCCGAATCAGCCCCAGCATTTT
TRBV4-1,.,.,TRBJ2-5,CASSQGPGVGGETQYF,TGCGCCAGCAGCCAAGGTCCAGGCGTAGGGGGGGAGACCCAGTACTTC
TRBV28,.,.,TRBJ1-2,CASRNIAGSGNYGYTF,TGTGCCAGCAGAAACATTGCAGGTTCGGGGAACTATGGCTACACCTTC
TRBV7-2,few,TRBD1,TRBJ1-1,CASSSNRGVSLEAFF,TGTGCCAGCAGCTCGAACAGGGGCGTCTCACTTGAAGCTTTCTTT
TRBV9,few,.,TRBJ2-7,CASTRGALAPTYEQYF,TGTGCCAGCACCCGGGGGGCGCTCGCCCCAACCTACGAGCAGTACTTC
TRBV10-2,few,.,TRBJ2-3,CASSTHSSTDTQYF,TGCGCCAGCAGTACCCACAGTAGCACAGATACGCAGTATTTT
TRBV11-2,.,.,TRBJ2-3,CASSFRRGGRTDTQYF,TGTGCCAGCAGCTTTCGACGAGGGGGGCGCACAGATACGCAGTATTTT
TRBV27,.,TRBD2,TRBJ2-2,CASRPGRAVTGELFF,TGTGCCAGCAGACCCGGGAGGGCGGTCACCGGGGAGCTGTTTTTT
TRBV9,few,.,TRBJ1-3,CASSVGGSHSGNTIYF,TGTGCCAGCAGCGTAGGAGGGTCCCACTCTGGAAACACCATATATTTT
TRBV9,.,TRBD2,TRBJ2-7,CASSVGPSTSAAYEQYF,TGTGCCAGCAGCGTAGGCCCCTCGACTAGCGCCGCCTACGAGCAGTACTTC
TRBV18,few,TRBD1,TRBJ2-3,CASSPGQATYTQYF,TGTGCCAGCTCACCGGGACAGGCCACATATACGCAGTATTTT
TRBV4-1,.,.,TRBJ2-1,CASSQASGYEQFF,TGCGCCAGCAGCCAAGCGTCGGGGTATGAGCAGTTCTTC
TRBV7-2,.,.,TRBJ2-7,CASSLGVDYEQYF,TGTGCCAGCAGCTTAGGGGTTGACTACGAGCAGTACTTC
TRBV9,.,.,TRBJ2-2,CASSVAVNTGELFF,TGTGCCAGCAGCGTAGCTGTTAACACCGGGGAGCTGTTTTTT
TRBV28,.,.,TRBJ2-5,CASWSLRGSQETQYF,TGTGCCAGCTGGTCGCTCAGAGGGAGCCAAGAGACCCAGTACTTC